The 22 T cell receptor beta chains presented below share a single source sample, sequenced in a study of T cells in women clearing cervical HPV infection. Repertoires were generated with immunoSEQ multiplex PCR, while TCRdb's copy carries only in-frame clones and drops some. The sample spans 25,000 to 35,000 clones; the ten largest clones claim approximately 4.2%. The source material was blood buffy coat. The source of these receptors is a woman between 18 and 70 years old with a cervical HPV16 infection that either progressed to CIN3+ or cleared (not recorded which).

CDR3 sequence reads: CASSSQPHSGTYEQYF. Partial CDR3 DNA: TGTGCCAGCAGCTCACAACCTCATAGCGGGACCTACGAG. The chain joins TRBV7-8 to TRBJ2-7; the match to TRBD2 covers 8 bases. The read stops 3 residues short of the end of the CDR3; the missing end is completed from the germline J gene. The CDR3 runs to 16 residues. The germline gives CDR1 SGHVS, CDR2 FQNEAQ. Germline trimming cut 4 bases from V and 2 bases from J; bases unmatched to any gene: 10.

Regarding this clone: The CDR3 extends 3 residues past the end of the read, so its final part is completed from the germline J gene. The chain joins TRBV19 to TRBJ2-7, with D maybe TRBD2 (6 bases). V was pared by 4 bases and J by 6 bases, with 16 bases between. Per the germline V gene, CDR1 is LNHDA and CDR2 is SQIVND (reference sequence). The CDR3 contains 14 residues. The covered CDR3 bases are TGTGCCAGTAGTAGTGGGGGACTGGGCTCCGAG. Translation gives CASSSGGLGSE. The full-length CDR3 reads as CASSSGGLGSEQYF.

The CDR3 loop is CASTLGGSTGELFF. The DNA read from the CDR3 is TGTGCCAGCACGCTCGGGGGTTCCACCGGGGAG. J is TRBJ2-2 and V is TRBV7-3; TRBD2 is a possible D gene (6 bases). The sequence runs out 3 residues before the end of the CDR3; the remainder is reconstructed from the germline J gene. Germline V CDR1 and CDR2: SGHTA, FQGTGA. The V end was cut by 7 bases, the J end by 4 bases, with 13 bases between. The CDR3 runs to 14 residues.

Turning to this clone: The CDR3 is cut off 3 residues early in the read; its end comes from the germline J gene. V is TRBV29-1 and J is TRBJ1-1; TRBD1 agrees at 7 bases. The germline V gene has CDR1 SQVTM and CDR2 ANQGSEA. The CDR3 extends over 10 amino acids. Incomplete CDR3 DNA: TGCAGCGTCGACAGGGAAAGA. This codes for CSVDRER. The entire CDR3 protein is CSVDRERAFF. Combining the CDR3 with reference TRBV29-1 and TRBJ1-1 gives the whole variable domain SAVISQKPSRDICQRGTSLTIQCQVDSQVTMMFWYRQQPGQSLTLIATANQGSEATYESGFVIDKFPISRPNLTFSTLTVSNMSPEDSSIYLCSVDRERAFFGQGTRLTVV.

Notes on this clone: From the germline J gene comes the end of the CDR3, since the read stops 3 residues before it. The chain combines TRBV28 with TRBJ2-7; 8 bases match TRBD2. Germline loops: CDR1 MDHEN, CDR2 SYDVKM. The V and J ends lost 5 bases and 2 bases, in that order; junction bases with no gene match: 8. CDR3 size: 15 residues. The CDR3 bases that were read are TGTGCCAGCAGTGGGGGGGTAGCGGGACCCTACGAG. Translating it yields CASSGGVAGPYE. The CDR3, in full, reads CASSGGVAGPYEQYF.

As regards this clone: The read ends 3 residues early relative to the CDR3; the germline J gene fills the gap. The rearrangement joins TRBV7-2 to TRBJ2-3, with 7 bases that match TRBD2. The germline CDR1 and CDR2 sequences are SGHTA and FQGNSA. The V segment lost 6 bases and the J segment 6 bases; nucleotides outside the gene matches: 0. This CDR3 is 11 amino acids long. The CDR3 DNA, read in part, is TGTGCCAGCAGGGGGGGGGATACG. This encodes CASRGGDT. The CDR3 as a whole reads CASRGGDTQYF.

A remark on this clone: The observed sequence ends 3 residues before the CDR3 terminus, with the missing tail filled in from the germline J gene. The chain couples TRBV30 to TRBJ1-3, with a tentative D call TRBD1 (5 bases). The V gene lost 5 bases and the J gene lost 0 bases, with 14 bases spanning the gap. Germline V CDR1 and CDR2: GTSNPN, SVGIG (reference sequence). The CDR3 sequence is 15 residues long. The CDR3 is CAWEEGRRSGNTIYF. Partial CDR3 DNA: TGTGCCTGGGAGGAGGGGCGACGCTCTGGAAACACC.

Turning to this clone: The read halts 3 residues ahead of the CDR3 end, with the missing end drawn from the germline J gene. V usage is TRBV23-1 and J usage is TRBJ1-6; 9 bases map to TRBD1. TRBV23-1 is an ORF for which the function is uncertain. The CDR3 runs to 16 residues. The V gene end was trimmed by 3 bases and the J gene end by 7 bases; junction bases not matched to a gene: 7. This CDR3 reads CASSHRRQGENSPLHF. The DNA read from the CDR3 is TGCGCCAGCAGTCACCGGCGACAGGGGGAGAATTCACCC.

On this clone: The read ends 3 residues shy of where the CDR3 ends; the end is completed using the germline J gene. The J gene is TRBJ2-5, the V gene TRBV7-6; perhaps TRBD1 as D (6 bases). CDR3 size: 16 residues. The germline V gene encodes CDR1 SGHVS and CDR2 FNYEAQ. V lost 3 bases and J lost 0, with 14 bases in between. This CDR3 reads CASSLGRTVYQETQYF. CDR3 DNA (partial): TGTGCCAGCAGCTTGGGCAGGACAGTGTACCAAGAGACC.

To note about this clone: The read finishes 3 residues shy of the CDR3 end, and the germline J gene is used to complete it. The rearrangement links TRBV5-5 to TRBJ1-1, with 8 bases fitting TRBD1. The junction had 5 bases not matched to a gene; V was cut back by 4 bases and J by 3 bases. This CDR3 has 14 amino acids. In germline, CDR1 is SGHKS, CDR2 YYEKEE (reference sequence). Incomplete CDR3 DNA: TGTGCCAGCAGCCCTCTGACAGGGGACACTGAA. It specifies CASSPLTGDTE. The entire CDR3 reads CASSPLTGDTEAFF. Full variable domain (remainder filled in from reference TRBV5-5 and TRBJ1-1): DAGVTQSPTHLIKTRGQQVTLRCSPISGHKSVSWYQQVLGQGPQFIFQYYEKEERGRGNFPDRFSARQFPNYSSELNVNALLLGDSALYLCASSPLTGDTEAFFGQGTRLTVV.

Turning to this clone: The read comes to an end 3 residues before the CDR3 does, leaving the germline J gene to fill in the end. The chain carries TRBV18 and TRBJ1-2; TRBD1 matches 8 bases. This CDR3 comprises 14 residues. The V gene end was trimmed by 5 bases and the J gene end by 6 bases; junction bases not matched to a gene: 8. Germline V gives CDR1 KGHSH, CDR2 LQKENI. The covered CDR3 bases are TGTGCCAGCTCAACCGGGACAGGATCTGATGGC. Translating it yields CASSTGTGSDG. In full, the CDR3 is CASSTGTGSDGYTF.

The sequenced part of the CDR3 DNA is TGTGCCAGCAGCAACACCGGAGGGGAGGGGGCGCTTGGC. The encoded protein is CASSNTGGEGALG. The whole CDR3 is CASSNTGGEGALGYTF. J is TRBJ1-2 and V is TRBV7-3, with TRBD1 matching 7 bases. The CDR3 end is not reached by the read, which stops 3 residues before it; the germline J gene fills it in. V gave up 5 bases and J gave up 7 bases; unmatched junction bases: 16. The V gene's germline CDR1 is SGHTA and CDR2 FQGTGA. This CDR3 comprises 16 residues.

Concerning this clone: The CDR3 end is not reached by the read, which stops 3 residues before it; the germline J gene fills it in. This rearrangement joins TRBV13 to TRBJ2-1; D might be TRBD1 (6 bases). The V gene's germline CDR1 is PRHDT and CDR2 FYEKMQ (reference sequence). The CDR3 is 20 amino acids. V dropped 5 bases and J dropped 3 bases, with 29 bases sitting between them. Here the CDR3 reads CASSGPTSPGKGQLYNEQFF. Incomplete CDR3 DNA: TGTGCCAGCAGCGGCCCGACCTCCCCCGGTAAAGGACAGCTCTACAATGAG.

On this clone: The read ends 3 residues early relative to the CDR3; the germline J gene fills the gap. This chain uses TRBV10-3 with TRBJ1-1; D unclear. The CDR3 totals 14 residues. Germline loops: CDR1 ENHRY, CDR2 SYGVKD. Trimming left V 3 bases short and J 1 base short, with 9 bases between. CDR3 in amino acids: CAISDRGGNTEAFF. CDR3 DNA (partial): TGTGCCATCAGTGACCGGGGAGGGAACACTGAA.

In regard to this clone: Read sequence stops 3 residues before the CDR3 end, and the germline J gene provides the missing end. J is TRBJ2-4 and V is TRBV10-2, with a tentative D call TRBD1 (5 bases). Trimming removed 6 bases at V and 7 bases at J, with 16 bases between. Germline CDR1 WSHSY, CDR2 SAAADI. The CDR3 length is 14 residues. Incomplete CDR3 DNA: TGCGCCAGCAGGAAGGACAAAAGTACGAACATT. Protein: CASRKDKSTNI. The complete CDR3 protein is CASRKDKSTNIQYF.

About this clone: The read gets to within 3 residues of the CDR3 end, and the germline J gene fills in the rest. The chain uses TRBV6-1 and TRBJ2-4; 7 bases map to TRBD1. This CDR3 region has 18 residues. Germline V lookup: CDR1 MNHNS, CDR2 SASEGT. V trimming: 2 bases; J trimming: 0 bases; junction bases outside the gene matches: 10. The part of the CDR3 DNA that was read is TGTGCCAGCAGTGAACGGACAGGTCGAGGGATAGCCAAAAACATT. Its protein product is CASSERTGRGIAKNI. The full CDR3 is CASSERTGRGIAKNIQYF.

Worth noting for this clone: The read stops 3 residues short of the end of the CDR3; the missing end is completed from the germline J gene. The chain combines TRBV5-5 with TRBJ2-7; 10 nucleotides agree with TRBD2. From germline, CDR1 is SGHKS and CDR2 YYEKEE (reference sequence). The CDR3 consists of 15 residues. V shed 2 bases and J 3 bases; nucleotides not matched to a gene: 5. CDR3 DNA (partial): TGTGCCAGCAGCTTTGGGTCTAGCGGGAGCTACGAG. Translated, it gives CASSFGSSGSYE. The CDR3, in full, reads CASSFGSSGSYEQYF.

Remarks on this clone: The CDR3 end lies 3 residues beyond the end of the read and is filled in from the germline J gene. This rearrangement joins TRBV5-1 to TRBJ2-1; perhaps TRBD2 as D (7 bases). Trimming removed 0 bases at V and 3 bases at J, with 16 bases between. The CDR3 is made up of 17 amino acids. From germline, CDR1 is SGHRS and CDR2 YFSETQ. The sequenced CDR3 bases are TGCGCCAGCAGCTTGGACCTTGGCGGGGGCCACTACAATGAG. Translating gives CASSLDLGGGHYNE. The full CDR3 sequence reads CASSLDLGGGHYNEQFF. Full variable domain (missing parts from reference TRBV5-1 and TRBJ2-1): KAGVTQTPRYLIKTRGQQVTLSCSPISGHRSVSWYQQTPGQGLQFLFEYFSETQRNKGNFPGRFSGRQFSNSRSEMNVSTLELGDSALYLCASSLDLGGGHYNEQFFGPGTRLTVL.

Regarding this clone: The CDR3 is cut off 3 residues early in the read; its end comes from the germline J gene. The chain combines TRBV2 with TRBJ1-6; 7 bases are shared with TRBD1. The J segment lost 0 bases and the V segment lost 5 bases, leaving 7 bases of the junction unmatched. The CDR3 runs to 17 residues. CDR1 SNHLY and CDR2 FYNNEI come from the germline V gene. CDR3 DNA (partial): TGTGCCAGCAGTTTGTCGACAGGGAGCTCCTATAATTCACCC. Its translation: CASSLSTGSSYNSP. In full, the CDR3 reads CASSLSTGSSYNSPLHF. Variable domain in full (rest from reference TRBV2 and TRBJ1-6): EPEVTQTPSHQVTQMGQEVILRCVPISNHLYFYWYRQILGQKVEFLVSFYNNEISEKSEIFDDQFSVERPDGSNFTLKIRSTKLEDSAMYFCASSLSTGSSYNSPLHFGNGTRLTVT.

Here the CDR3 reads CAGGVLGRASNEQFF. The CDR3 DNA, read in part, is TGTGCCGGGGGGGTTCTAGGGCGGGCTAGCAATGAG. The genes are TRBV30 and TRBJ2-1; TRBD2 matches at 7 bases. The read ends 3 residues early relative to the CDR3; the germline J gene fills the gap. V shed 8 bases and J 6 bases; nucleotides not matched to a gene: 16. Germline CDR1 reads GTSNPN; CDR2 reads SVGIG (reference sequence). The CDR3 has 15 amino acids.

With regard to this clone: The CDR3 end is not reached by the read, which stops 3 residues before it; the germline J gene fills it in. The genes are TRBV7-9 and TRBJ1-2; 10 bases line up with TRBD1. J lost 4 bases, V lost 1 base, and 3 bases had no gene match. The CDR3 length is 15 residues. Per germline, CDR1 SEHNR and CDR2 FQNEAQ (reference sequence). CDR3 DNA, as far as it was read: TGTGCCAGCAGCTTAGGGACAGGGGGATCCTATGGC. Protein sequence: CASSLGTGGSYG. The CDR3, in full, reads CASSLGTGGSYGYTF.

The CDR3 sequence is CAWSAGDGNQPQHF. The CDR3 DNA, read in part, is TGTGCCTGGAGCGCGGGGGACGGCAATCAGCCC. The chain couples TRBV30 to TRBJ1-5; tentative D call: TRBD1 (5 bases). The sequence runs out 3 residues before the end of the CDR3; the remainder is reconstructed from the germline J gene. The CDR3 loop spans 14 amino acids. Germline V CDR1 and CDR2: GTSNPN, SVGIG (reference sequence). Trimming took off 3 bases at V and 2 bases at J, with 11 bases between the two ends. Based on the CDR3 plus reference TRBV30 and TRBJ1-5, the full variable domain is SQTIHQWPATLVQPVGSPLSLECTVEGTSNPNLYWYRQAAGRGLQLLFYSVGIGQISSEVPQNLSASRPQDRQFILSSKKLLLSDSGFYLCAWSAGDGNQPQHFGDGTRLSIL.